This TCR beta chain stems from a study of early T cells in non-severe SARS-CoV-2 infection. Turning to the study itself: The study sequenced bulk RNA from unsorted whole blood, with chains unpaired. General study points: Reliance on VDJdb matching favored anti-spike CD8 responses; private and CD4 specificities were missed.

There are 16 residues in the CDR3. The V gene's germline CDR1 is MGHDK and CDR2 SYGVNS. V was pared by 4 bases and J by 8 bases, with 20 bases between. Individual cDNA molecules were tagged with unique molecular identifiers, the study reported. TCRdb analysed the 5' RACE reads with MiXCR anew, one entry per CDR3 protein. This table holds 30,000 to 40,000 distinct CDR3 sequences, less than 6.5% found once. This clonotype was observed many times. Its antigen is unknown. This TCR derives from an adult who was a healthcare worker with PCR-confirmed SARS-CoV-2 infection or an uninfected control (not recorded which). The chain is built from TRBV25-1 and TRBJ1-4; tentatively, D is TRBD1 (5 bases). The sequenced sample consisted of whole blood. The CDR3 loop is CASSVRGGSKMEKLFF. DNA for the CDR3: TGTGCCAGCAGTGTGCGGGGGGGGTCGAAGATGGAAAAACTGTTTTTT.